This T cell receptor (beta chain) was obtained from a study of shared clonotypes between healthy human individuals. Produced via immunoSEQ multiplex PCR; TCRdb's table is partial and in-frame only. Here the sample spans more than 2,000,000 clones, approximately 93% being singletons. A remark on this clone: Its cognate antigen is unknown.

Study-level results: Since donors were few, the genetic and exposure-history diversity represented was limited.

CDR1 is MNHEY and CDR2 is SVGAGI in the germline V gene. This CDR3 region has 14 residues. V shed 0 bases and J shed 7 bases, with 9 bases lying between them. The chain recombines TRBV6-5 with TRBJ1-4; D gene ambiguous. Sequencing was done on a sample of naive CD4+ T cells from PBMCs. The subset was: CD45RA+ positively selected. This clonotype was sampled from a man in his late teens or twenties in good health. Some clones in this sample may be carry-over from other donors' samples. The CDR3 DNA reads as TGTGCCAGCAGTTACTCGAAGGGTAGTGAAAAACTGTTTTTT. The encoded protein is CASSYSKGSEKLFF.